This paragraph reports one TCR beta chain. This clonotype was recorded at least ten times. Its recognized antigen is unknown. Base qualities are missing; no much larger clone stands one base away. CDR1 SGHAT and CDR2 FQNNGV were looked up in the germline V gene. Clipping removes 4 bases from V and 6 bases from J, with 1 as the unmatched junction base count. The CDR3 numbers 13 residues from cysteine through phenylalanine. CDR3 DNA only is kept here, 39 bases in frame from base 1. This sample is part of a study of T-cell reconstitution after alpha-beta-depleted transplantation in children (dated by TCRdb to the mid-2010s). At the level of the whole study: T-cell immune reconstitution after TCRalphabeta/CD19-depleted allogeneic hematopoietic cell transplantation in children was quantitatively tracked in the study by means of TCR repertoire profiling.

Read against the paper, the sample's treatment or condition label means: allogeneic hematopoietic cell transplantation with graft depleted of TCRalphabeta T cells and CD19 B cells. The children who served as transplant recipients had been given grafts of TCRalphabeta/CD19-depleted allogeneic hematopoietic cells. The method behind the library was PCR. For sequencing, an Illumina HiSeq 2500 was employed. TCR library preparation used molecular barcoding, with unique molecular identifiers applied to normalize quantification of the TCRbeta repertoire. TCRdb itself trimmed the public reads at Q25 with fastp, ran MiXCR and retained productive beta chains. All rows with the same CDR3 protein become a single entry with the most common DNA and genes. Across this sample there are almost 250,000 distinct CDR3 sequences, with about 25% seen only once. Of the sample, more than 2% is held by the ten largest clones.

General study outcomes and caveats: In some patients, high TCRbeta diversity at day 60 was attributed to recipient T cells and intrathymic progenitors that had survived conditioning. About two months after transplant, the apparently early recovery of alphabetaT-cell counts reportedly depended on just several hundred clones that had expanded rapidly and came from non-depleted graft cells. The frequencies of hyperexpanded clones fell over the following months, and after one year, T-cell counts and TCRbeta diversity were mostly attributed to newly produced T cells.

The source material was PBMCs, sampled before TCRalphabeta/CD19-depleted stem cell transplant. The receptor was isolated from a girl aged 2-10 years with Fanconi anemia, due to receive a stem cell transplant. This chain joins TRBV11-2 to TRBJ1-1; 11 central nucleotides agree with TRBD1. In nucleotides, the sequence is TGTGCCAGCAGCTGGGGACAGGGGGCTGAAGCTTTCTTT. Its amino acids are CASSWGQGAEAFF.